The table lists the clone carrying this T cell receptor beta chain with many counts. The sample belongs to a study of spatial heterogeneity in lung cancer. MiXCR, run by TCRdb on the 5' RACE reads, gives a single entry per CDR3 protein. The sample lists tens of thousands of distinct CDR3 sequences, less than 6% occurring once. Indicated time point: sample taken at primary tumor resection. Unsorted whole RNA samples from tumor, nontumor lung or frozen PBMC were sequenced. A total of more than 65 untreated early-stage non-small cell lung cancer patients served as donors. V lost 5 bases, J lost 2 bases, and 6 bases lay in between. Germline CDR1 is SEHNR and CDR2 is FQNEAQ (reference sequence). The CDR3 is 12 amino acids.

The sequence derives from a male donor with early-stage non-small cell lung cancer. The rearrangement uses TRBV7-9 and TRBJ1-2; no clear D gene. Here the sequenced sample was PBMCs, taken at surgery. CDR3 DNA sequence: TGTGCCAGCAGCCCACAGAACTATGGCTACACCTTC. This codes for CASSPQNYGYTF.